Each of the 23 T cell receptor beta chains below was sequenced from the same sample in a study of cytomegalovirus exposure and HLA in healthy donors. Primers: 60 Vbeta forward and 13 Jbeta reverse. Only in-frame clones appear in the TCRdb table, and some are missing; sequencing was by immunoSEQ multiplex PCR. The sample carries 190,000 or so clones, 80% recorded once. Sequenced material: PBMCs. The receptors stem from a boy aged 10-17 years in good health and CMV-seronegative.

The gene calls are TRBV9 and TRBJ2-2, with D perhaps matching TRBD1 (5 bases). This CDR3 has 16 amino acids. V was cut by 0 bases and J by 6 bases, with 15 bases left in between. Germline CDR1 reads SGDLS; CDR2 reads YYNGEE. CDR3 nucleotide sequence: TGTGCCAGCAGCGTAGCTACAGGTGGCCCTGCCGGGGAGCTGTTTTTT. Protein: CASSVATGGPAGELFF.

The chain recombines TRBV30 with TRBJ2-2; weak D call: TRBD1 (6 bases). CDR3 size: 16 residues. V lost 1 base and J lost 5, with 17 bases in between. Germline-derived CDR1 and CDR2 are GTSNPN and SVGIG (reference sequence). The CDR3 nucleotides are TGTGCCTGGAGTGCTGGGTGGGACACACGGACCGGGGAGCTGTTTTTT. Its protein product is CAWSAGWDTRTGELFF. The full variable domain, completed using reference TRBV30 and TRBJ2-2, is SQTIHQWPATLVQPVGSPLSLECTVEGTSNPNLYWYRQAAGRGLQLLFYSVGIGQISSEVPQNLSASRPQDRQFILSSKKLLLSDSGFYLCAWSAGWDTRTGELFFGEGSRLTVL.

The rearrangement links TRBV2 to TRBJ1-1, with no clear D. Between the trimmed V and J ends, which lost 6 bases and 0 bases, there was a span of 14 bases. Germline-derived CDR1 and CDR2 are SNHLY and FYNNEI. CDR3 length: 15 residues. CDR3 in DNA: TGTGCCAGCAGACCCCAGAGGGCCATGAACACTGAAGCTTTCTTT. This codes for CASRPQRAMNTEAFF.

The chain is built from TRBV21-1 and TRBJ1-2; TRBD1 reflects the table's D call only, with no check against the DNA. TRBV21-1 is a listed pseudogene. The CDR3 runs to 15 residues. The CDR3 DNA sequence: TGTGCCAGCAGCAAAAGGGCAGGGCCCAACTATGGCTACACCTTC. Amino acid sequence: CASSKRAGPNYGYTF.

This sequence joins TRBV19 and TRBJ1-4; TRBD1 matches 8 bases. J gave up 8 bases and V 5 bases, and 7 bases lay outside the gene matches. This CDR3 spans 14 amino acids. Germline CDR1 and CDR2: LNHDA and SQIVND (reference sequence). The CDR3 bases are TGTGCCAGTAGTGATAGGACAGGGAGCGAAAAACTGTTTTTT. Protein sequence: CASSDRTGSEKLFF.

The chain has TRBV27 and TRBJ2-3, with 9 bases that match TRBD2. The trim removed 3 bases at V and 7 bases at J, leaving 14 bases unmatched. CDR3 length: 17 amino acids. Germline loops: CDR1 MNHEY, CDR2 SMNVEV (reference sequence). The CDR3 DNA reads as TGTGCCAGCAGTTTGCGGGGGGGCATGGTATCAGTAAATACGCAGTATTTT. It translates to CASSLRGGMVSVNTQYF.

The chain combines TRBV13 with TRBJ1-6; unclear D gene. Germline CDR1 PRHDT, CDR2 FYEKMQ (reference sequence). Trimming pared 0 bases from V and 9 bases from J, leaving 12 bases between. The CDR3 contains 15 residues. The CDR3 loop reads CASSLGNAAVSPLHF. The CDR3 DNA reads as TGTGCCAGCAGCTTAGGCAACGCCGCAGTTTCACCCCTCCACTTT. Full variable domain (rest looked up from reference TRBV13 and TRBJ1-6): AAGVIQSPRHLIKEKRETATLKCYPIPRHDTVYWYQQGPGQDPQFLISFYEKMQSDKGSIPDRFSAQQFSDYHSELNMSSLELGDSALYFCASSLGNAAVSPLHFGNGTRLTVT.

The V and J genes are TRBV30 and TRBJ1-4, with a tentative D call TRBD1 (5 bases). Between the trimmed V and J ends, which lost 0 bases and 8 bases, there was a span of 16 bases. CDR3 size: 15 residues. Germline CDR1 reads GTSNPN; CDR2 reads SVGIG (reference sequence). CDR3 sequence (DNA): TGTGCCTGGAGTGTACGGGGGACGTTGGGGGAAAAACTGTTTTTT. Translated, it gives CAWSVRGTLGEKLFF.

The sample holds one count of this clone. The chain combines TRBV30 with TRBJ1-2; 7 positions match TRBD1. CDR1 is GTSNPN, CDR2 SVGIG, per germline (reference sequence). The CDR3 sequence is 17 residues long. Trimming at V came to 0 bases and at J to 5 bases, leaving 15 bases not matched to a gene. DNA for the CDR3: TGTGCCTGGAGTGTAATCATGACAGGGCCTGCATCTTATGGCTACACCTTC. Its translation: CAWSVIMTGPASYGYTF.

The V and J genes are TRBV6-5 and TRBJ1-2; tentative D call: TRBD1 (6 bases). Per the germline V gene, CDR1 is MNHEY and CDR2 is SVGAGI. The CDR3 runs to 15 residues. V was clipped by 5 bases and J by 6 bases, with 19 bases between them. The CDR3 nucleotides read TGTGCCAGCAGTCCCAAAACTACGGACAGAGATGGCTACACCTTC. Translated, it gives CASSPKTTDRDGYTF.

The chain is built from TRBV6-4 and TRBJ1-1; D not resolved. CDR1 is MRHNA, CDR2 SNTAGT, per germline. There are 13 residues in the CDR3. V lost 3 bases and J 3 bases, leaving 8 bases between the germline ends. The CDR3 spells CASSEAGDTEAFF. CDR3 DNA sequence: TGTGCCAGCAGTGAGGCGGGAGACACTGAAGCTTTCTTT.

This clone was observed a handful of times. The J gene is TRBJ1-4, the V gene TRBV7-2; 9 bases are shared with TRBD1. V lost 4 bases to trimming and J lost 6 bases; unmatched junction nucleotides: 6. The CDR3 totals 15 residues. Germline-derived CDR1 and CDR2 are SGHTA and FQGNSA. The CDR3 loop reads CASSSQQGADEKLFF. CDR3 nucleotides: TGTGCCAGCAGCTCCCAACAGGGGGCGGATGAAAAACTGTTTTTT.

The chain recombines TRBV6-1 with TRBJ1-4, with D unresolved. The CDR3 is 15 amino acids. The V gene lost 2 bases and the J gene lost 8 bases, with 15 bases spanning the gap. CDR1 is MNHNS, CDR2 SASEGT, per germline. The DNA for the CDR3 is TGTGCCAGCAGTGAACAAAATCTCGCGCGGGAAAAACTGTTTTTT. This gives the protein CASSEQNLAREKLFF.

Of note for this clone: The junction does not match germline at one end; this may be a read error. The CDR3 coding sequence is TGTGCCAGCAGTTTATATCTAGCGGTCTACGAGCAGCACTTC. Translating it yields CASSLYLAVYEQHF. This chain connects TRBV28 to TRBJ2-7, with 7 bases lining up with TRBD2. The CDR3 length is 14 residues. Germline V lookup: CDR1 MDHEN, CDR2 SYDVKM.

The chain recombines TRBV6-1 with TRBJ2-7, with D possibly TRBD2 on 5 matching bases. Looked up from germline, CDR1 is MNHNS and CDR2 is SASEGT. CDR3 length: 15 residues. V shed 4 bases and J shed 4 bases, with 17 bases lying between them. CDR3 nucleotide sequence: TGTGCCAGCAGTGGGGCAGAGGGTGAAGGTTACGAGCAGTACTTC. It codes for CASSGAEGEGYEQYF.

The V call is TRBV19, the J call TRBJ2-5; 9 bases align to TRBD2. The J call may be mistaken, given a closer DNA end match to TRBJ2-7. The CDR3 runs to 15 residues. CDR1 is LNHDA and CDR2 is SQIVND in the germline V gene (reference sequence). In nucleotides, the CDR3 is TGTGCCAGTAGTCTAGCGGGATTCCCTACCTACGAGCAGTACTTC. Its translation is CASSLAGFPTYEQYF.

This chain links TRBV5-1 with TRBJ2-1; D may be TRBD1 (7 bases). This CDR3 contains 17 residues. Germline V gene lookup returns CDR1 SGHRS and CDR2 YFSETQ. V was clipped by 0 bases and J by 6 bases, with 19 bases between them. The CDR3 DNA follows: TGCGCCAGCAGCTTGGTGGGAGGACAGGAGAGAACCAATGAGCAGTTCTTC. Amino acids: CASSLVGGQERTNEQFF.

The gene calls are TRBV19 and TRBJ2-6, with TRBD1 matching 11 bases. The CDR3 is made up of 20 amino acids. The ends lost 0 bases at V and 1 base at J; junction bases unmatched: 8. CDR1 is LNHDA, CDR2 SQIVND, per germline (reference sequence). CDR3 in DNA: TGTGCCAGTAGTATAGATAGCTGGACAGGGGGCAGTTCTGGGGCCAACGTCCTGACTTTC. Translating it yields CASSIDSWTGGSSGANVLTF.

This clone was counted once. The chain recombines TRBV5-1 with TRBJ1-1; the D gene is possibly TRBD1 (6 bases). The CDR3 length is 16 residues. CDR1 and CDR2 (germline): SGHRS, YFSETQ. V dropped 4 bases and J dropped 3 bases, with 19 bases sitting between them. The CDR3 DNA reads as TGCGCCAGCAGCACATCATTGACAGGAGGCTACACTGAAGCTTTCTTT. This gives the protein CASSTSLTGGYTEAFF.

The CDR3 region is CASSQRSGQAYEQYF. In nucleotides, the CDR3 is TGTGCCAGTAGTCAACGCTCGGGACAGGCCTACGAGCAGTACTTC. This sequence joins TRBV19 and TRBJ2-7; 8 positions match TRBD1. With V trimmed by 5 bases and J by 2 bases, 8 bases remained unmatched. The germline gives CDR1 LNHDA, CDR2 SQIVND (reference sequence). The CDR3 consists of 15 residues.

The rearrangement uses TRBV7-6 and TRBJ1-1, with D maybe TRBD1 (5 bases). The CDR3 totals 14 residues. Germline V gene data show CDR1 as SGHVS and CDR2 as FNYEAQ. The V gene lost 3 bases and the J gene lost 2 bases, with 10 bases spanning the gap. In DNA, the CDR3 is TGTGCCAGCAGCTTGAGGGACTTTAACACTGAAGCTTTCTTT. Amino acid sequence: CASSLRDFNTEAFF.

CDR3 protein: CATSRGRGAGVGTQYF. The CDR3 coding sequence is TGTGCCACCAGCAGAGGGCGGGGGGCCGGGGTGGGGACCCAGTACTTC. The chain uses TRBV15 and TRBJ2-5, with 8 bases aligning to TRBD2. With V trimmed by 1 base and J by 7 bases, 11 bases remained unmatched. Germline V gives CDR1 LNHNV, CDR2 YYDKDF (reference sequence). This CDR3 comprises 16 residues. The full variable domain, completed using reference TRBV15 and TRBJ2-5, is DAMVIQNPRYQVTQFGKPVTLSCSQTLNHNVMYWYQQKSSQAPKLLFHYYDKDFNNEADTPDNFQSRRPNTSFCFLDIRSPGLGDTAMYLCATSRGRGAGVGTQYFGPGTRLLVL.

V is TRBV29-1 and J is TRBJ1-4; D ambiguous. Germline V gene sequence: CDR1 SQVTM, CDR2 ANQGSEA. Trimming removed 5 bases from V and 4 bases from J, with 11 bases in between. CDR3 length: 13 residues. CDR3 region: CSVSAQYNEKLFF. The CDR3, as DNA: TGCAGCGTTTCCGCTCAGTATAATGAAAAACTGTTTTTT. Full variable domain (outside the CDR3, taken from reference TRBV29-1 and TRBJ1-4): SAVISQKPSRDICQRGTSLTIQCQVDSQVTMMFWYRQQPGQSLTLIATANQGSEATYESGFVIDKFPISRPNLTFSTLTVSNMSPEDSSIYLCSVSAQYNEKLFFGSGTQLSVL.